These 22 T cell receptor beta chains originate from one sample sequenced in a study of blood T cell repertoires in COVID-19. Clones were read by immunoSEQ multiplex PCR, and TCRdb kept only the in-frame ones, dropping some. Of 300,000 or so clones listed, around nine tenths are singletons. Source material: peripheral blood. The receptors here all came from a man in his fifties or sixties with active or convalescent COVID-19.

The chain carries TRBV7-2 and TRBJ1-5, with D maybe TRBD1 (5 bases). CDR3 size: 13 residues. V lost 4 bases and J 7 bases, leaving 11 bases between the germline ends. Germline CDR1 SGHTA, CDR2 FQGNSA. The CDR3 DNA reads as TGTGCCAGCAGCTCGGGACGGGGGCAGCCCCAGCATTTT. Translation gives CASSSGRGQPQHF.

V is TRBV5-6 and J is TRBJ1-1; D gene uncertain. The CDR3 totals 14 residues. The germline gives CDR1 SGHDT, CDR2 YYEEEE. Trimming shortened V by 2 bases and J by 3 bases, and 11 bases separated the two germline ends. As DNA, the CDR3 is TGTGCCAGCAGCTTAGACGGGTGGGACACTGAAGCTTTCTTT. Its protein is CASSLDGWDTEAFF.

The chain carries TRBV6-5 and TRBJ1-1; tentatively, D is TRBD1 (6 bases). The germline gives CDR1 MNHEY, CDR2 SVGAGI. The CDR3 contains 13 residues. Between the trimmed V and J ends, which lost 9 bases and 1 base, there was a span of 12 bases. The CDR3 bases are TGTGCCAGGGACTCAGGGGAGAACACTGAAGCTTTCTTT. Translating gives CARDSGENTEAFF.

The rearrangement joins TRBV10-3 to TRBJ1-1; 7 positions match TRBD1. J lost 4 bases, V lost 10 bases, and 9 bases had no gene match. Germline CDR1 ENHRY, CDR2 SYGVKD. The CDR3 has 13 residues. CDR3 loop: CATETGRSTEAFF. CDR3 in DNA: TGTGCCACCGAGACAGGGAGGAGCACTGAAGCTTTCTTT.

This clone was detected once. The rearrangement links TRBV5-4 to TRBJ2-2; D possibly corresponds to TRBD2 (6 bases). Trimming removed 4 bases at V and 1 base at J, with 14 bases between. The CDR3 has 16 amino acids. CDR1 and CDR2 (germline): SGHNT, YYREEE (reference sequence). The CDR3 reads CASSLGGGKNTGELFF. The CDR3 DNA sequence: TGTGCCAGCAGCCTCGGTGGCGGGAAGAACACCGGGGAGCTGTTTTTT.

The chain recombines TRBV5-1 with TRBJ1-6; 9 bases are shared with TRBD1. Germline loops: CDR1 SGHRS, CDR2 YFSETQ. This CDR3 has 14 amino acids. Unmatched junction bases numbered 4, after V lost 4 bases and J lost 8 bases. The CDR3 DNA follows: TGCGCCAGCAGCGACGGACAGGGGTATTCACCCCTCCACTTT. Translating gives CASSDGQGYSPLHF.

V gene TRBV2 combines with J gene TRBJ1-6; no clear D gene. In germline, CDR1 is SNHLY, CDR2 FYNNEI. The V gene lost 4 bases and the J gene lost 5 bases, with 15 bases spanning the gap. CDR3 length equals 16 residues. The CDR3 sequence: CASSALEGMDNSPLHF. The CDR3 region has the DNA TGTGCCAGCAGTGCTCTGGAGGGCATGGATAATTCACCCCTCCACTTT.

The genes are TRBV29-1 and TRBJ1-2, with 7 positions matching TRBD1. The CDR3 extends over 14 amino acids. Losses at the gene ends were 5 bases for V and 4 bases for J; bases not matched to a gene: 10. Germline CDR1 is SQVTM and CDR2 is ANQGSEA. This CDR3 is CSVTPGTDFYGYTF. In DNA, the CDR3 is TGCAGCGTTACACCCGGGACAGATTTCTATGGCTACACCTTC.

The chain's CDR3 is CASSLRLRQGVIQDTQYF. Here the CDR3 DNA reads TGTGCCAGCAGCCTAAGGCTAAGACAGGGGGTAATTCAAGATACGCAGTATTTT. V usage is TRBV7-2 and J usage is TRBJ2-3; 9 bases line up with TRBD1. The CDR3 is made up of 18 amino acids. V lost 5 bases to trimming and J lost 5 bases; unmatched junction nucleotides: 17. Germline CDR1 SGHTA, CDR2 FQGNSA.

The rearrangement joins TRBV5-1 to TRBJ2-1; possible D gene TRBD2, 7 bases. The CDR3 is made up of 15 amino acids. Germline CDR1 reads SGHRS; CDR2 reads YFSETQ. The V and J ends lost 1 base and 7 bases respectively, with 15 bases between them. CDR3 sequence (DNA): TGCGCCAGCAGCTTGAATAGGGGGGGCCTAAATGAGCAGTTCTTC. This sequence encodes CASSLNRGGLNEQFF.

The rearrangement uses TRBV7-6 and TRBJ2-7, with D possibly matching TRBD1 (5 bases). Trimming removed 1 base at V and 2 bases at J, with 15 bases between. The CDR3 is made up of 16 amino acids. CDR1 and CDR2 from the germline V gene are SGHVS and FNYEAQ. The CDR3 region is CASSLGSGNNPYEQYF. Here the CDR3 DNA reads TGTGCCAGCAGCTTAGGGTCAGGGAACAACCCCTACGAGCAGTACTTC.

The chain carries TRBV30 and TRBJ1-4, with D possibly being TRBD1 (5 bases). CDR1 GTSNPN and CDR2 SVGIG come from the germline V gene (reference sequence). The CDR3 is 13 residues long. V was pared by 7 bases and J by 5 bases, with 14 bases between. In nucleotides, the CDR3 is TGTGCCTCCTTCCCTAAGGGGAATGAAAAACTGTTTTTT. Amino acids: CASFPKGNEKLFF.

This clone was observed a few times. The chain joins TRBV7-8 to TRBJ1-2, with 7 positions matching TRBD1. V shed 7 bases, J shed 3 bases, and the junction held 5 bases outside the gene matches. The CDR3 extends over 13 amino acids. CDR1 is SGHVS and CDR2 is FQNEAQ in the germline V gene. CDR3 residues: CASTQGGYYGYTF. The CDR3 DNA follows: TGTGCCAGCACCCAAGGGGGCTACTATGGCTACACCTTC.

The chain links TRBV5-5 to TRBJ2-1; 13 positions agree with TRBD2. The CDR3 totals 19 residues. Germline V gene data show CDR1 as SGHKS and CDR2 as YYEKEE (reference sequence). J gave up 0 bases and V 3 bases, and 9 bases lay outside the gene matches. DNA of the CDR3: TGTGCCAGCAGCTCGGGAACTAGCGGGAGGGCCTCCTCCTACAATGAGCAGTTCTTC. This gives the protein CASSSGTSGRASSYNEQFF. Variable domain in full (rest from reference TRBV5-5 and TRBJ2-1): DAGVTQSPTHLIKTRGQQVTLRCSPISGHKSVSWYQQVLGQGPQFIFQYYEKEERGRGNFPDRFSARQFPNYSSELNVNALLLGDSALYLCASSSGTSGRASSYNEQFFGPGTRLTVL.

In its sample, this clone was seen a few times. This sequence joins TRBV2 and TRBJ1-4; D remains unclear. Germline CDR1 is SNHLY and CDR2 is FYNNEI. V was clipped by 6 bases and J by 0 bases, with 5 bases between them. The CDR3 runs to 13 residues. The DNA of the CDR3 is TGTGCCAGCAGCCGAGCAACTAATGAAAAACTGTTTTTT. Protein product: CASSRATNEKLFF.

This clone showed up just once. The chain combines TRBV2 with TRBJ1-4; D ambiguous. The CDR3 covers 13 residues. V shed 6 bases and J shed 5 bases, with 10 bases lying between them. The germline V gene has CDR1 SNHLY and CDR2 FYNNEI. In nucleotides, the CDR3 is TGTGCCAGCAGCCAGCGAGGGAATGAAAAACTGTTTTTT. Protein product: CASSQRGNEKLFF.

This chain joins TRBV7-8 and TRBJ2-7; 9 nucleotides line up with TRBD1. The V gene's germline CDR1 is SGHVS and CDR2 FQNEAQ. This CDR3 has 15 residues. The trim removed 3 bases at V and 0 bases at J, leaving 3 bases unmatched. The CDR3 nucleotides are TGTGCCAGCAGCTTGGGACAGGGAAGCTCCTACGAGCAGTACTTC. Translation: CASSLGQGSSYEQYF.

The CDR3 bases are TGTGCCAGCAGCTTAAATACGGAGGGCACTGAAGCTTTCTTT. It yields the protein CASSLNTEGTEAFF. The chain uses TRBV7-9 and TRBJ1-1; D is unresolved. CDR1 SEHNR and CDR2 FQNEAQ come from the germline V gene (reference sequence). The CDR3 totals 14 residues. Trimming shortened V by 2 bases and J by 4 bases, and 11 bases separated the two germline ends.

The chain employs TRBV10-2 and TRBJ1-1; 10 nucleotides line up with TRBD1. CDR1 and CDR2 (germline): WSHSY, SAAADI. V was clipped by 7 bases and J by 5 bases; unmatched bases: 4. The CDR3 is made up of 13 amino acids. CDR3 protein: CASIGQGGTEAFF. The CDR3 region has the DNA TGCGCCAGCATAGGACAGGGGGGAACTGAAGCTTTCTTT.

V and J are TRBV7-2 and TRBJ2-7; TRBD2 matches at 10 bases. The CDR3 length is 15 residues. CDR1 is SGHTA, CDR2 FQGNSA, per germline. The V gene end was trimmed by 5 bases and the J gene end by 4 bases; junction bases not matched to a gene: 8. In DNA, the CDR3 is TGTGCCAGCAGCGCTGCTAGCGGGGGTACGTACGAGCAGTACTTC. Protein sequence: CASSAASGGTYEQYF. The variable domain in full, with the rest retrieved from reference TRBV7-2 and TRBJ2-7, is GAGVSQSPSNKVTEKGKDVELRCDPISGHTALYWYRQSLGQGLEFLIYFQGNSAPDKSGLPSDRFSAERTGGSVSTLTIQRTQQEDSAVYLCASSAASGGTYEQYFGPGTRLTVT.

The rearrangement links TRBV19 to TRBJ2-2; no reliable D call. Looked up from germline, CDR1 is LNHDA and CDR2 is SQIVND (reference sequence). The CDR3 length is 12 residues. V dropped 7 bases and J dropped 6 bases, with 9 bases sitting between them. The CDR3 DNA reads as TGTGCCAGTACAAGAGGCGCCGGGGAGCTGTTTTTT. Amino acids: CASTRGAGELFF. The complete variable domain, with remaining parts taken from reference TRBV19 and TRBJ2-2, reads DGGITQSPKYLFRKEGQNVTLSCEQNLNHDAMYWYRQDPGQGLRLIYYSQIVNDFQKGDIAEGYSVSREKKESFPLTVTSAQKNPTAFYLCASTRGAGELFFGEGSRLTVL.

This chain joins TRBV6-4 and TRBJ1-4; 9 bases fit TRBD1. CDR1 and CDR2 (germline): MRHNA, SNTAGT. The CDR3 runs 15 residues. V trimming: 6 bases; J trimming: 7 bases; junction bases outside the gene matches: 9. The CDR3 DNA reads TGTGCCAGCAGAGCGACCGGGACAGGGTCTGAAAAACTGTTTTTT. Its protein product is CASRATGTGSEKLFF.